The 22 T cell receptor beta chains listed next were all sequenced from one sample in a study of blood T cells in healthy people across ages. Alongside a J-beta primer mix, a sample-barcoded 5' primer served in a second PCR lasting roughly 6 to 11 cycles. MiXCR was run by TCRdb on the 5' RACE reads, yielding one entry per CDR3 protein. The data contain roughly 1.5 million distinct CDR3 sequences, about 42% of them singletons. Sequencing was done on a sample of blood. These TCRs come from a woman aged 18-35 years in good health.

The gene calls are TRBV20-1 and TRBJ1-2, with 9 bases identical to TRBD1. CDR1 is DFQATT, CDR2 SNEGSKA, per germline (reference sequence). Losses at the gene ends were 3 bases for V and 6 bases for J; bases not matched to a gene: 17. This CDR3 has 17 amino acids. The DNA for the CDR3 is TGCAGTGCTAGTCGAGGACAGGGGTTTCTAGGCTTAGATGGCTACACCTTC. Protein sequence: CSASRGQGFLGLDGYTF.

This clonotype was found a few times. The gene calls are TRBV27 and TRBJ1-2, with D unresolved. Trimming left V 4 bases short and J 3 bases short, with 18 bases between. There are 16 residues in the CDR3. Germline values: CDR1 MNHEY, CDR2 SMNVEV (reference sequence). For the CDR3, the DNA is TGTGCCAGCAGTTCTCGTTCGGCGGGGAACGACTATGGCTACACCTTC. Protein product: CASSSRSAGNDYGYTF.

The chain has TRBV19 and TRBJ2-1, with D perhaps given as TRBD1 or TRBD2 (6 bases each). Trimming left V 6 bases short and J 9 bases short, with 12 bases between. This CDR3 comprises 12 residues. Looked up from germline, CDR1 is LNHDA and CDR2 is SQIVND (reference sequence). The CDR3 DNA reads TGTGCCAGTAGCTCCGGGGGCGTTGAGCAGTTCTTC. It codes for CASSSGGVEQFF.

This chain uses TRBV5-1 with TRBJ2-3, with D maybe TRBD2 (5 bases). This CDR3 contains 15 residues. The germline CDR1 and CDR2 sequences are SGHRS and YFSETQ. V was trimmed by 2 bases and J by 2 bases, leaving 12 bases between them. CDR3 in amino acids: CASSLAVPHTDTQYF. As DNA, the CDR3 is TGCGCCAGCAGCTTAGCGGTTCCCCACACAGATACGCAGTATTTT.

The rearrangement links TRBV20-1 to TRBJ1-5; D uncertain. Germline CDR1 and CDR2: DFQATT and SNEGSKA (reference sequence). This CDR3 has 15 residues. Trimming removed 4 bases from V and 5 bases from J, with 18 bases in between. CDR3 coding DNA: TGCAGTGCTAAACCGCCGCTTAGGCCCGATCAGCCCCAGCATTTT. It translates to CSAKPPLRPDQPQHF.

Regarding this clonotype: A read error may produce the germline difference seen at one junction end. CDR3 sequence (DNA): TGTGCCAGCGCGGGGGCCACAGATGCGCAGTATTTT. Translating it yields CASAGATDAQYF. The rearrangement joins TRBV6-6 to TRBJ2-3, with D perhaps matching TRBD2 (7 bases). This CDR3 region has 12 residues. Per the germline V gene, CDR1 is MNHNY and CDR2 is SVGAGI (reference sequence).

This clonotype occurred a few times. The genes are TRBV29-1 and TRBJ1-5; the D is unclear. The germline V and J ends were trimmed by 6 bases and 3 bases, with 12 bases remaining between them. Germline V gene lookup returns CDR1 SQVTM and CDR2 ANQGSEA. The CDR3 contains 13 residues. The CDR3 spells CSVSMGDNQPQHF. CDR3 in DNA: TGCAGCGTGTCTATGGGCGACAATCAGCCCCAGCATTTT.

The chain combines TRBV6-5 with TRBJ1-1, with 8 positions matching TRBD1. The length of the CDR3 is 15 residues. Losses at the gene ends were 0 bases for V and 5 bases for J; bases not matched to a gene: 5. Germline-derived CDR1 and CDR2 are MNHEY and SVGAGI. The CDR3 protein is CASSYSRTGLTEAFF. CDR3 DNA: TGTGCCAGCAGTTACTCGAGGACAGGGTTAACTGAAGCTTTCTTT.

In its sample, this clonotype was seen many times. The chain recombines TRBV7-2 with TRBJ2-4; D is tentatively TRBD1 or TRBD2 (5 bases each). The V gene's germline CDR1 is SGHTA and CDR2 FQGNSA. The CDR3 sequence is 11 residues long. Trimming shortened V by 4 bases and J by 7 bases, and 5 bases separated the two germline ends. The CDR3 protein is CASSWGNIQYF. CDR3 DNA sequence: TGTGCCAGCAGCTGGGGGAACATTCAGTACTTC. Full variable domain (remainder filled in from reference TRBV7-2 and TRBJ2-4): GAGVSQSPSNKVTEKGKDVELRCDPISGHTALYWYRQSLGQGLEFLIYFQGNSAPDKSGLPSDRFSAERTGGSVSTLTIQRTQQEDSAVYLCASSWGNIQYFGAGTRLSVL.

This clonotype turned up a few times. The chain recombines TRBV6-2 or TRBV6-3 with TRBJ1-2; D not resolved. Germline assignment: CDR1 MNHEY and CDR2 SVGEGT. The CDR3 spans 13 residues. V lost 6 bases, J lost 5 bases, and 13 bases lay in between. DNA of the CDR3: TGTGCCAGCAGGCCGGACGGCTATTATGGCTACACCTTC. It translates to CASRPDGYYGYTF.

This clonotype has only a few counts. The chain uses TRBV20-1 and TRBJ2-7, with a tentative D call TRBD1 (5 bases). Germline lookup yields CDR1 DFQATT and CDR2 SNEGSKA (reference sequence). This CDR3 is 14 amino acids long. Trimming removed 3 bases from V and 2 bases from J, with 14 bases in between. CDR3 sequence reads: CSARGPQAPYEQYF. DNA for the CDR3: TGCAGTGCTAGGGGTCCACAGGCGCCCTACGAGCAGTACTTC.

Only a few counts were recorded for this clonotype. The rearrangement links TRBV24-1 to TRBJ2-5; tentatively, D is TRBD1 or TRBD2 (5 bases each). The germline V gene has CDR1 KGHDR and CDR2 SFDVKD. V dropped 3 bases and J dropped 2 bases, with 18 bases sitting between them. The CDR3 spans 17 residues. The DNA of the CDR3 is TGTGCCACCAGTGATACGGGACCAAACCCGATACAAGAGACCCAGTACTTC. This codes for CATSDTGPNPIQETQYF.

This clonotype came up once. J is TRBJ1-2 and V is TRBV7-9; weak D call: TRBD1 (5 bases). V was cut by 4 bases and J by 5 bases, with 14 bases left in between. Germline V gene lookup returns CDR1 SEHNR and CDR2 FQNEAQ (reference sequence). The CDR3 sequence is 14 residues long. The CDR3, as DNA: TGTGCCAGCAGCTCCGATTCAGGGAGGTATGGCTACACCTTC. It is translated as CASSSDSGRYGYTF.

Concerning this clonotype itself: One end of the junction is discordant with germline, which a read error may explain. The rearrangement links TRBV6-2 or TRBV6-3 to TRBJ2-4, with 7 bases identical to TRBD1. Germline values: CDR1 MNHEY, CDR2 SVGEGT. The CDR3 is 17 residues long. The chain's CDR3 is CAGSYSLGGEAKNIQYF. DNA of the CDR3: TGTGCCGGCAGTTACTCGTTAGGGGGCGAAGCCAAAAACATTCAGTACTTC.

The table lists this clonotype with a few counts. This chain joins TRBV29-1 and TRBJ1-4; TRBD1 agrees at 9 bases. CDR3 length: 12 amino acids. Trimming cost V 3 bases and J 7 bases; bases outside gene matches: 0. The germline gives CDR1 SQVTM, CDR2 ANQGSEA. CDR3 residues: CSVEGQGEKLFF. CDR3 DNA: TGCAGCGTTGAGGGACAGGGTGAAAAACTGTTTTTT.

The CDR3 DNA follows: TGTGCCAGCAGCTTAGATCTGGGAGGAGAGACCCAGTACTTC. This sequence encodes CASSLDLGGETQYF. V and J are TRBV7-9 and TRBJ2-5; maybe TRBD2 (6 bases). Germline values: CDR1 SEHNR, CDR2 FQNEAQ (reference sequence). The CDR3 runs 14 residues. V was shortened by 1 base and J by 4 bases, with 10 bases between the two germline ends. The full variable domain, in which reference TRBV7-9 and TRBJ2-5 provide the parts outside the CDR3, is DTGVSQNPRHKITKRGQNVTFRCDPISEHNRLYWYRQTLGQGPEFLTYFQNEAQLEKSRLLSDRFSAERPKGSFSTLEIQRTEQGDSAMYLCASSLDLGGETQYFGPGTRLLVL.

This clonotype was counted between two and nine times. The gene calls are TRBV4-3 and TRBJ2-1; 10 bases match TRBD2. In germline, CDR1 is LGHNA, CDR2 YSLEER. With V trimmed by 8 bases and J by 0 bases, 13 bases remained unmatched. The CDR3 runs to 18 residues. As DNA, the CDR3 is TGCGCCAGCTTGAGGCTAGCGGGAGACCCGAGCTCCTACAATGAGCAGTTCTTC. This codes for CASLRLAGDPSSYNEQFF.

This sequence joins TRBV11-3 and TRBJ2-3; 11 bases map to TRBD2. Per the germline V gene, CDR1 is SGHNT and CDR2 is YENEEA. The CDR3 runs to 17 residues. Trimming took 2 bases from V and 4 from J; bases not matched to a gene: 8. The CDR3 bases are TGTGCCAGCAGCTTATTAGCGGGAGGGCCGATCGCAGATACGCAGTATTTT. Translated: CASSLLAGGPIADTQYF.

This chain connects TRBV20-1 to TRBJ2-5; a possible D gene is TRBD2 (6 bases). The V end lost 5 bases, the J end lost 11 bases, and 15 bases lay between the germline ends. Germline CDR1 DFQATT, CDR2 SNEGSKA (reference sequence). The CDR3 is 11 amino acids. The CDR3 here is CSAPQTGEQYF. Written as DNA, the CDR3 is TGCAGTGCTCCCCAGACGGGGGAGCAGTACTTC.

Comments on this clonotype: This may be a read error, as it is one base from a much larger clone. V gene TRBV7-9 combines with J gene TRBJ2-3, with 13 bases aligning to TRBD2. V gave up 6 bases and J gave up 2 bases; unmatched junction bases: 2. Germline lookup yields CDR1 SEHNR and CDR2 FQNEAQ (reference sequence). The CDR3 extends over 15 amino acids. CDR3 loop: CASSGTSGTTDTQYF. DNA for the CDR3: TGTGCCAGCAGTGGGACTAGCGGGACCACAGATACGCAGTATTTT.

This clonotype was seen more than once but under ten times. This chain links TRBV12-3 or TRBV12-4 with TRBJ1-5; possible D gene TRBD1, 5 bases. CDR3 length equals 15 residues. V gave up 5 bases and J gave up 5 bases, with 16 bases separating them. CDR3 DNA: TGTGCCAGCAGTCTATCCGGGACGGTGGATCAGCCCCAGCATTTT. Its protein is CASSLSGTVDQPQHF.

A few counts support this clonotype. V gene TRBV4-1 combines with J gene TRBJ2-7, with 13 bases fitting TRBD2. V trimming: 0 bases; J trimming: 3 bases; junction bases outside the gene matches: 8. This CDR3 is built from 18 residues. Germline CDR1 and CDR2: MGHRA and YSYEKL. DNA of the CDR3: TGCGCCAGCAGCCAAGATCGGAGGACTAGCGGGGGATTCTACGAGCAGTACTTC. It codes for CASSQDRRTSGGFYEQYF.